The sequence of this TCR beta chain was determined in a study of cytomegalovirus exposure and HLA in healthy donors. Regarding the study as a whole: HLA restriction was apparent for most CMV-associated TCR beta chains in a later analysis. The sole available immune exposure information was CMV serostatus.

Germline V gene sequence: CDR1 SGHRS, CDR2 YFSETQ. V gave up 7 bases and J gave up 4 bases; unmatched junction bases: 9. CDR3 length equals 15 residues. In the case of this clone: Its target is unknown.

Each donor's status was that of a healthy bone marrow donor. When sampled, the donors appeared nominally healthy, though they likely had unrecorded immune exposures. The PCR contained 60 Vbeta and 13 Jbeta primers. TCRdb keeps only in-frame clones here, not all; method: immunoSEQ multiplex PCR. This repertoire shows around 150,000 clones, around 88% found once; its top ten account for almost 2%. Specimen: PBMCs. This receptor was taken from a woman aged 18-29 years in good health and CMV-seronegative. The chain employs TRBV5-1 and TRBJ2-2, with 8 bases aligning to TRBD2. CDR3 nucleotide sequence: TGCGCCAGCGCGGGGGGCGGGATCTCCACCGGGGAGCTGTTTTTT. Amino acid sequence: CASAGGGISTGELFF.